This T cell receptor (beta chain) was recovered during a study of regulatory T cells in long-lasting Graves disease. Study conclusions and caveats: It was possible that the small sample size reduced accuracy. Favored gene segments in persistent disease were TRBV28, TRBJ1-2 and TRBJ2-5. Reduced TCR diversity was observed in persistent Graves' patients versus newly diagnosed patients.

Arm-PCR of CDR3 regions and iRepertoire HTBI primers were the basis on which TCR beta libraries were built. Each CDR3 protein is one row after TCRdb ran MiXCR on the multiplex PCR reads. The sample has about 430,000 distinct CDR3 sequences, about 15% seen once. Time point in this sample: newly diagnosed GD, antithyroid drugs for less than 3 months. PBMC-extracted RNA yielded the TCR library. This clonotype was found many times. Its target is unknown. Germline loops: CDR1 SGHAT, CDR2 FQNNGV. The V gene lost 1 base and the J gene lost 4 bases, with 10 bases spanning the gap. The CDR3 is made up of 15 amino acids. This sample was shared with a second study, whose subject was T cells in Graves' hyperthyroidism and ophthalmopathy. That work adds: Patients with ophthalmopathy were separated from those with stable hyperthyroidism by a 13 V-J model.

The source material was peripheral blood mononuclear cells (PBMCs), sampled at new diagnosis, from a patient treated with antithyroid drugs. The source is a woman aged 40 to 50 with Graves disease. V is TRBV11-2 and J is TRBJ2-2; no clear D gene. The CDR3 here is CASSLGLTGTGELFF. CDR3 in DNA: TGTGCCAGCAGCTTAGGTCTGACGGGCACCGGGGAGCTGTTTTTT. Complete variable domain (other parts from reference TRBV11-2 and TRBJ2-2): EAGVAQSPRYKIIEKRQSVAFWCNPISGHATLYWYQQILGQGPKLLIQFQNNGVVDDSQLPKDRFSAERLKGVDSTLKIQPAKLEDSAVYLCASSLGLTGTGELFFGEGSRLTVL.